This T cell receptor (beta chain) was observed in a study of human T cells and chemical hapten exposure (dated by TCRdb to about 2021). In terms of the full investigation: Libraries were combined into a pool for sequencing, and differences in TCR yield between samples came mainly from small differences in library volumes within the pool. This study followed changes in the peripheral blood TCR repertoire in vivo during primary and secondary sensitization of alopecia patients to the hapten diphenylcyclopropenone (DPC). From each blood RNA sample, both TCR alpha and TCR beta chains were sequenced.

Overall study results and their limits: DPC sensitization did not change how many TCRs were above 1 in 1000 frequency, and no evidence was found of alterations in global repertoire structure. After repeated subsampling, the strength of the expansion versus patch-test correlation and the threshold at which it became significant changed.

Trimming accounts for 2 bases at V and 3 bases at J, while the number of junction bases matched to no gene is 25. From its cysteine to its phenylalanine, the CDR3 spans 22 amino acids. The entry retains the CDR3 DNA only, 66 bases that are in frame from base 1. As encoded in the germline V gene, CDR1 is SGHAT while CDR2 is FQNNGV. In this sample, this clonotype turned up many times. This clone's antigen is unknown. Base-call qualities are not available, and no considerably larger clone is one nucleotide away. The protocol used for the library was RACE. The sample was run on a NextSeq 500. During library preparation, unique molecular identifiers were attached to individual cDNA molecules so that TCRs could be counted quantitatively and reproducibly. Concerning the study's data processing: Samples had a median of 95,638 TCRs, with a range from about 23,224 to 750,000. V, J and CDR3 annotation of the TCR reads was carried out using the Decombinator software suite. To make PS versus PT1 abundance plots, every sample was subsampled to the same number of TCRs (28,000). Expanded TCRs were defined as absent before sensitization and observed at least eight times at the 2-week time point. TCRdb itself trimmed the public reads at Q25 with fastp, ran MiXCR and retained productive beta chains. Each CDR3 protein gets just one entry, which takes the most common genes and DNA from the rows behind it. None of the V and J calls come from the authors' own analysis; TCRdb made them. For this sample the table gives around 47,000 distinct CDR3 sequences, of which 3.7% were detected only once. Of the sample, 5.6% is held by the ten largest clones.

The time point label, read with the paper, signifies: healthy volunteer bleed at 6 weeks. Unfractionated whole blood was collected in Tempus Blood RNA tubes, and total RNA was extracted from that blood. As TCR sequencing controls, about five healthy volunteers were used, with blood taken at day 0, 2 weeks and 6 weeks. The sequencing sample was made of whole blood. The V gene is TRBV11-2 and the J gene is TRBJ2-3; TRBD2 agrees with 8 junctional bases. The receptor was derived from a human donor in good health. Some clones in this sample may be carry-over from other donors' samples. The CDR3 corresponds to CASSLSVRGGPYPGRGTDTQYF. The nucleotide sequence reads as follows: TGTGCCAGCAGCTTAAGCGTCCGGGGGGGACCTTATCCCGGGAGGGGGACAGATACGCAGTATTTT.